These 18 T cell receptor beta chains were sequenced from one sample in a study of shared clonotypes between healthy human individuals. Generated by immunoSEQ multiplex PCR, the TCRdb table keeps only in-frame clones and is missing some. The sample has roughly 2,500,000 clones, more than 85% seen once. Sequencing was done on a sample of naive CD4+ T cells from PBMCs. Noted subset: CD45RA+ positively selected. Every receptor here comes from a man in his late teens or twenties in good health. Some clones in this sample may be carry-over from other donors' samples.

J is TRBJ2-2 and V is TRBV4-1; 10 bases align to TRBD2. The CDR3 length is 18 residues. CDR1 MGHRA and CDR2 YSYEKL come from the germline V gene. The V gene end was trimmed by 2 bases and the J gene end by 3 bases; junction bases not matched to a gene: 9. This chain's CDR3 is CASSQRFLAGVDTGELFF. The DNA for the CDR3 is TGCGCCAGCAGCCAAAGATTTCTAGCGGGAGTTGACACCGGGGAGCTGTTTTTT.

V and J are TRBV6-5 and TRBJ2-1, with 9 bases identical to TRBD1. V gave up 5 bases and J gave up 7 bases; unmatched junction bases: 9. CDR1 and CDR2 from the germline V gene are MNHEY and SVGAGI. The CDR3 extends over 15 amino acids. As DNA, the CDR3 is TGTGCCAGCAGTCGCGTTGGGACAGGGAGGAATGAGCAGTTCTTC. It yields the protein CASSRVGTGRNEQFF.

Of note for this clone: This sample includes further DNA sequences coding for the same CDR3. This chain links TRBV10-3 with TRBJ2-2; TRBD1 aligns across 7 bases. The CDR3 is 15 residues long. Germline CDR1 ENHRY, CDR2 SYGVKD. With V trimmed by 6 bases and J by 0 bases, 4 bases remained unmatched. CDR3 in DNA: TGTGCCATCAGGACCGGGACAGCGAACACCGGGGAGCTGTTTTTT. This translates into CAIRTGTANTGELFF.

V usage is TRBV2 and J usage is TRBJ1-4; D not resolved. Per the germline V gene, CDR1 is SNHLY and CDR2 is FYNNEI. With 5 bases removed from V and 7 bases from J, the gap between germline ends came to 8 bases. The CDR3 contains 12 residues. The CDR3 here is CASSSMVEKLFF. The CDR3 DNA reads TGTGCCAGCAGTAGTATGGTTGAAAAACTGTTTTTT.

This sequence joins TRBV6-5 and TRBJ2-6; tentatively, D is TRBD1 (5 bases). This CDR3 region has 16 residues. Germline V gene lookup returns CDR1 MNHEY and CDR2 SVGAGI. V was clipped by 6 bases and J by 0 bases, with 12 bases between them. CDR3 sequence (DNA): TGTGCCAGCAGCTACAGGCTGAGCTCTGGGGCCAACGTCCTGACTTTC. Protein product: CASSYRLSSGANVLTF.

The chain links TRBV6-5 to TRBJ2-5, with D unclear. With the DNA end fitting TRBJ2-7 better, the J assignment may be wrong. CDR3 length equals 14 residues. Germline V gene data show CDR1 as MNHEY and CDR2 as SVGAGI. The CDR3 sequence is CASSYGSDSYEQYF. For the CDR3, the DNA is TGTGCCAGCAGTTATGGTTCTGACTCCTACGAGCAGTACTTC.

In its sample, this clone was seen a few times. The genes are TRBV7-9 and TRBJ1-5; unclear D gene. Germline loops: CDR1 SEHNR, CDR2 FQNEAQ (reference sequence). CDR3 size: 14 residues. The V gene lost 5 bases and the J gene lost 7 bases, with 15 bases spanning the gap. This chain's CDR3 is CASSPTEPGQPQHF. DNA for the CDR3: TGTGCCAGCAGCCCGACGGAGCCCGGGCAGCCCCAGCATTTT.

This sequence joins TRBV5-4 and TRBJ2-5; 7 bases are a match to TRBD1. The V segment lost 3 bases and the J segment 5 bases; nucleotides outside the gene matches: 4. The CDR3 covers 13 residues. Germline CDR1 is SGHNT and CDR2 is YYREEE (reference sequence). The CDR3 reads CASSSGQEETQYF. The CDR3 DNA is TGTGCCAGCAGCTCTGGACAGGAGGAGACCCAGTACTTC.

The rearrangement uses TRBV28 and TRBJ2-7; D may be TRBD2 (5 bases). CDR3 size: 15 residues. Germline CDR1 MDHEN, CDR2 SYDVKM. Trimming took 7 bases from V and 3 from J, leaving 19 bases between them. CDR3 bases: TGTGCCAGCACCCTGTCGCCGGAGGTTAGCTACGAGCAGTACTTC. It encodes CASTLSPEVSYEQYF.

In its sample, this clone was seen a few times. The same CDR3 is also encoded by other DNA sequences in this sample. The rearrangement links TRBV5-1 to TRBJ1-2, with D tentatively TRBD1 (5 bases). The CDR3 is 13 residues long. The V end was cut by 0 bases, the J end by 4 bases, with 7 bases between. Germline CDR1 is SGHRS and CDR2 is YFSETQ. The DNA of the CDR3 is TGCGCCAGCAGCTTGGACAGGTTCTATGGCTACACCTTC. Translation gives CASSLDRFYGYTF.

For the CDR3, the DNA is TGCGCCAGCCGAGGAATCTCTGGGGCCAACGTCCTGACTTTC. Translation: CASRGISGANVLTF. The chain links TRBV4-1 to TRBJ2-6; D is unresolved. CDR1 is MGHRA and CDR2 is YSYEKL in the germline V gene. This CDR3 region has 14 residues. Trimming cost V 8 bases and J 0 bases, with 8 bases left between them.

This chain joins TRBV6-6 and TRBJ1-2; 9 positions agree with TRBD1. The CDR3 spans 14 residues. Trimming removed 4 bases from V and 8 bases from J; junction bases left unmatched: 8. Germline V gene data show CDR1 as MNHNY and CDR2 as SVGAGI (reference sequence). In DNA form, the CDR3 reads TGTGCCAGCAGTTTACCGGACAGGGGAAGGGGCTACACCTTC. Protein: CASSLPDRGRGYTF.

The rearrangement joins TRBV7-3 to TRBJ1-1; 8 bases line up with TRBD1. Germline-derived CDR1 and CDR2 are SGHTA and FQGTGA. This CDR3 has 13 residues. The V gene end was trimmed by 4 bases and the J gene end by 7 bases; junction bases not matched to a gene: 5. For the CDR3, the DNA is TGTGCCAGCAGCTCCCCCGGGACAGGTGAAGCTTTCTTT. Translation: CASSSPGTGEAFF.

In regard to this clone: Other DNA sequences from this sample encode an identical CDR3 as well. The chain employs TRBV5-1 and TRBJ1-1, with D tentatively TRBD1 (5 bases). The germline V gene encodes CDR1 SGHRS and CDR2 YFSETQ. The CDR3 consists of 13 residues. V lost 2 bases, J lost 2 bases, and 7 bases lay in between. In nucleotides, the CDR3 is TGCGCCAGCAGCTTACAGGAAAACACTGAAGCTTTCTTT. It yields the protein CASSLQENTEAFF.

The chain links TRBV4-1 to TRBJ2-1; 10 bases agree with TRBD1. Germline V gene lookup returns CDR1 MGHRA and CDR2 YSYEKL. The V and J ends lost 6 bases and 6 bases, in that order; junction bases with no gene match: 8. The CDR3 loop spans 15 amino acids. The CDR3 DNA is TGCGCCAGCAGTTCCCCGGGACAGGGGCCCAATGAGCAGTTCTTC. This codes for CASSSPGQGPNEQFF.

The rearrangement joins TRBV18 to TRBJ1-1; D is possibly TRBD1 (6 bases). CDR1 KGHSH and CDR2 LQKENI come from the germline V gene. Trimming shortened V by 3 bases and J by 2 bases, and 10 bases separated the two germline ends. There are 14 residues in the CDR3. The CDR3 protein is CASSPRGYNTEAFF. CDR3 nucleotide sequence: TGTGCCAGCTCACCGAGGGGGTATAACACTGAAGCTTTCTTT.

The gene calls are TRBV9 and TRBJ1-1; D call uncertain. The CDR3 is made up of 13 amino acids. Per the germline V gene, CDR1 is SGDLS and CDR2 is YYNGEE. V was clipped by 0 bases and J by 6 bases, with 9 bases between them. DNA for the CDR3: TGTGCCAGCAGCGTAGTTGGGGAGTCTGAAGCTTTCTTT. Translated: CASSVVGESEAFF.

This clone was found once. V is TRBV7-3 and J is TRBJ2-1, with 14 bases lining up with TRBD2. This CDR3 region has 16 residues. Per germline, CDR1 SGHTA and CDR2 FQGTGA. The V and J ends lost 5 bases and 4 bases, in that order; junction bases with no gene match: 4. The CDR3 bases are TGTGCCAGCAGCGCCCGACTAGCGGGAGGGTACAATGAGCAGTTCTTC. It specifies CASSARLAGGYNEQFF.